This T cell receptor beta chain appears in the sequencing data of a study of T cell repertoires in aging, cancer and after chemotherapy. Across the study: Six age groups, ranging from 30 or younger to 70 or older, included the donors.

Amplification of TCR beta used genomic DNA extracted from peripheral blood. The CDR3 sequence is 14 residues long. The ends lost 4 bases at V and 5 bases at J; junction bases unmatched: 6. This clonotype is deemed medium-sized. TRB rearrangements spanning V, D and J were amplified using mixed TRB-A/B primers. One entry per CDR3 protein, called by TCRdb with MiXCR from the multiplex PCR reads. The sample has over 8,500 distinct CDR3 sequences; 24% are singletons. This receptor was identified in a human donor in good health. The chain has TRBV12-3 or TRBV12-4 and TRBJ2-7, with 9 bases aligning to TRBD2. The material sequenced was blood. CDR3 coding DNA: TGTGCCAGCAGTTCCGGACTAGCGTCTGACGAGCAGTACTTC. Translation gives CASSSGLASDEQYF.